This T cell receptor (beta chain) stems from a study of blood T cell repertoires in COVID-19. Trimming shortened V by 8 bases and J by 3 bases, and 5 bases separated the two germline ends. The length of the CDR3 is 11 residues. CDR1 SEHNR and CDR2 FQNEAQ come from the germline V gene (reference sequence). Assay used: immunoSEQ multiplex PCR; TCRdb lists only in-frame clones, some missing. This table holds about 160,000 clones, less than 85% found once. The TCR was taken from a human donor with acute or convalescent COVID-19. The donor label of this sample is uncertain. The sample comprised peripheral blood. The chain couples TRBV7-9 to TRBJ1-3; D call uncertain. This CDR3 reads CASYGGNTIYF. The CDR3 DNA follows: TGTGCCAGCTACGGTGGAAACACCATATATTTT.